What follows are 20 T cell receptor beta chains derived from one specimen sequenced in a study of control samples from healthy donors and cancer patients. Here immunoSEQ multiplex PCR was the method, and the copy in TCRdb shows in-frame clones only, minus some. The data contain 150,000 or so clones, more than 85% of them seen just once; the ten biggest clones take up 2% to 2.5%. Sequencing input: blood. These receptors came from a man aged 50 to 60 in good health.

The chain joins TRBV2 to TRBJ2-7, with D tentatively TRBD2 (6 bases). The V and J ends lost 2 bases and 2 bases respectively, with 10 bases between them. Germline V gives CDR1 SNHLY, CDR2 FYNNEI. The CDR3 spans 14 residues. This CDR3 is CASSESGSTYEQYF. CDR3 nucleotides: TGTGCCAGCAGTGAAAGCGGGTCCACCTACGAGCAGTACTTC.

The chain carries TRBV4-2 and TRBJ2-3, with D unresolved. The CDR3 is 15 residues long. V lost 0 bases and J lost 10, with 17 bases in between. Germline V CDR1 and CDR2: LGHNA, YNFKEQ. CDR3 loop: CASSQDPVDPGPQYF. CDR3 nucleotides: TGTGCCAGCAGCCAAGATCCGGTGGACCCCGGGCCGCAGTATTTT.

V and J are TRBV6-1 and TRBJ1-5; D gene ambiguous. The V end was cut by 2 bases, the J end by 2 bases, with 10 bases between. Germline V gene sequence: CDR1 MNHNS, CDR2 SASEGT. This CDR3 is 15 amino acids long. The CDR3 DNA follows: TGTGCCAGCAGTGAATCGCGGCAACGCAATCAGCCCCAGCATTTT. Protein sequence: CASSESRQRNQPQHF.

The gene calls are TRBV5-4 and TRBJ2-2, with D uncertain. Germline-derived CDR1 and CDR2 are SGHNT and YYREEE (reference sequence). The CDR3 runs to 13 residues. Trimming removed 0 bases at V and 7 bases at J, with 7 bases between. The CDR3 is CASSLGYGGELFF. In nucleotides, the CDR3 is TGTGCCAGCAGCTTGGGTTATGGCGGGGAGCTGTTTTTT.

The J gene is TRBJ2-3, the V gene TRBV5-1; TRBD2 is a possible D gene (6 bases). The CDR3 length is 15 residues. V was pared by 0 bases and J by 4 bases, with 12 bases between. Germline CDR1 reads SGHRS; CDR2 reads YFSETQ. The CDR3 DNA follows: TGCGCCAGCAGCTTGGGGGGACTGAAGTCAGATACGCAGTATTTT. Encoded protein: CASSLGGLKSDTQYF.

This chain connects TRBV2 to TRBJ2-5, with TRBD2 matching over 11 bases. Germline-derived CDR1 and CDR2 are SNHLY and FYNNEI. V shed 6 bases and J 4 bases; nucleotides not matched to a gene: 4. This CDR3 is built from 14 residues. The CDR3 sequence is CASRTSGSRETQYF. In DNA, the CDR3 is TGTGCCAGCAGAACTAGCGGGAGTCGAGAGACCCAGTACTTC.

The chain is built from TRBV5-1 and TRBJ2-3; possibly TRBD1 for D (7 bases). Deletions cut 4 bases from V and 5 bases from J, with 17 bases between. Germline V gene data show CDR1 as SGHRS and CDR2 as YFSETQ. CDR3 length: 15 amino acids. The CDR3 sequence is CASSPGGSSLDTQYF. Written as DNA, the CDR3 is TGCGCCAGCAGCCCAGGGGGGTCAAGTTTAGATACGCAGTATTTT. Full variable domain (missing parts from reference TRBV5-1 and TRBJ2-3): KAGVTQTPRYLIKTRGQQVTLSCSPISGHRSVSWYQQTPGQGLQFLFEYFSETQRNKGNFPGRFSGRQFSNSRSEMNVSTLELGDSALYLCASSPGGSSLDTQYFGPGTRLTVL.

The rearrangement joins TRBV11-2 to TRBJ2-7; a weak D match, TRBD1 (6 bases). With 5 bases removed from V and 3 bases from J, the gap between germline ends came to 17 bases. Germline V gene data show CDR1 as SGHAT and CDR2 as FQNNGV. The length of the CDR3 is 15 residues. CDR3 sequence reads: CASSPDFGQRYEQYF. In DNA form, the CDR3 reads TGTGCCAGCAGCCCGGATTTTGGACAGCGCTACGAGCAGTACTTC.

Points on this clone: The same CDR3 is also encoded by other DNA sequences in this sample. The V and J genes are TRBV29-1 and TRBJ2-7, with 9 bases aligning to TRBD1. CDR3 length equals 13 residues. Germline V CDR1 and CDR2: SQVTM, ANQGSEA. The V segment lost 6 bases and the J segment 7 bases; nucleotides outside the gene matches: 10. CDR3 amino acids: CSVDRGGAGEQYF. The CDR3 region has the DNA TGCAGCGTGGACAGGGGTGGGGCCGGGGAGCAGTACTTC.

This clone was found once. The chain carries TRBV7-6 and TRBJ1-2, with TRBD1 matching 8 bases. After removal of 4 bases from V and 7 bases from J, the junction contained 8 bases not matched to a gene. This CDR3 spans 14 amino acids. Germline-derived CDR1 and CDR2 are SGHVS and FNYEAQ. The CDR3 spells CASSSGTGQGGYTF. CDR3 sequence (DNA): TGTGCCAGCAGCTCCGGGACAGGCCAGGGTGGCTACACCTTC.

The chain recombines TRBV6-4 with TRBJ1-5; 7 positions agree with TRBD1. The germline V gene encodes CDR1 MRHNA and CDR2 SNTAGT. There are 17 residues in the CDR3. The junction had 16 bases not matched to a gene; V was cut back by 6 bases and J by 5 bases. The CDR3 region is CASRDGDRGFLDQPQHF. The CDR3 DNA reads as TGTGCCAGCAGGGATGGGGACAGAGGGTTCTTAGATCAGCCCCAGCATTTT.

J is TRBJ2-5 and V is TRBV14; 9 nucleotides agree with TRBD2. This CDR3 is built from 13 residues. The trim removed 7 bases at V and 5 bases at J, leaving 5 bases unmatched. CDR1 and CDR2 (germline): SGHDN, FVKESK. The DNA for the CDR3 is TGTGCCAGCAACTTAGCGGGAGCGGAGACCCAGTACTTC. Protein sequence: CASNLAGAETQYF.

This clone was observed a single time. The rearrangement links TRBV5-1 to TRBJ2-7, with TRBD2 matching over 14 bases. CDR1 is SGHRS and CDR2 is YFSETQ in the germline V gene. The CDR3 contains 16 residues. J was trimmed by 5 bases and V by 4 bases; bases with no gene match: 8. In DNA, the CDR3 is TGCGCCAGCAGCCTTGAGCCGGGACTAGCGGGAGACGAGCAGTACTTC. The encoded protein is CASSLEPGLAGDEQYF.

This chain connects TRBV27 to TRBJ2-5; TRBD2 matches at 14 bases. V was pared by 7 bases and J by 5 bases, with 6 bases of the junction left unmatched. The germline V gene has CDR1 MNHEY and CDR2 SMNVEV (reference sequence). This CDR3 comprises 15 residues. Here the CDR3 DNA reads TGTGCCAGCAACTCGGGACTAGCGGGAGATGAGACCCAGTACTTC. It specifies CASNSGLAGDETQYF.

V and J are TRBV19 and TRBJ1-2, with 8 bases fitting TRBD1. CDR3 length equals 15 residues. V gave up 1 base and J gave up 4 bases; unmatched junction bases: 5. Looked up from germline, CDR1 is LNHDA and CDR2 is SQIVND (reference sequence). Written as DNA, the CDR3 is TGTGCCAGTAGTATAGCGCAGGGGGCCGGCTATGGCTACACCTTC. Translation: CASSIAQGAGYGYTF.

The V call is TRBV7-9, the J call TRBJ2-1, with 13 bases identical to TRBD2. In germline, CDR1 is SEHNR, CDR2 FQNEAQ (reference sequence). Trimming took 4 bases from V and 10 from J; bases not matched to a gene: 4. CDR3 length: 14 amino acids. The CDR3 reads CASSSLTSGREQFF. CDR3 DNA: TGTGCCAGCAGCTCCCTGACTAGCGGGAGGGAGCAGTTCTTC.

The CDR3 here is CASSVSAGGPPNTGELFF. CDR3 in DNA: TGTGCCAGCAGCGTATCAGCGGGAGGGCCCCCGAACACCGGGGAGCTGTTTTTT. The chain carries TRBV9 and TRBJ2-2; 10 bases are shared with TRBD2. The germline gives CDR1 SGDLS, CDR2 YYNGEE. Losses at the gene ends were 1 base for V and 0 bases for J; bases not matched to a gene: 6. CDR3 size: 18 residues. Full variable domain (rest looked up from reference TRBV9 and TRBJ2-2): DSGVTQTPKHLITATGQRVTLRCSPRSGDLSVYWYQQSLDQGLQFLIQYYNGEERAKGNILERFSAQQFPDLHSELNLSSLELGDSALYFCASSVSAGGPPNTGELFFGEGSRLTVL.

The chain recombines TRBV7-3 with TRBJ2-2; D is unclear. The CDR3 has 14 amino acids. Germline assignment: CDR1 SGHTA and CDR2 FQGTGA. V shed 2 bases and J shed 1 base, with 5 bases lying between them. The DNA for the CDR3 is TGTGCCAGCAGCTTAGTACGGAACACCGGGGAGCTGTTTTTT. Encoded protein: CASSLVRNTGELFF.

V usage is TRBV11-2 and J usage is TRBJ1-2, with 9 bases matching TRBD1. V gave up 1 base and J gave up 5 bases; unmatched junction bases: 5. The CDR3 spans 15 residues. The V gene's germline CDR1 is SGHAT and CDR2 FQNNGV. This CDR3 reads CASSLVRGTGYGYTF. DNA of the CDR3: TGTGCCAGCAGCTTAGTACGCGGGACAGGGTATGGCTACACCTTC.

V gene TRBV6-1 combines with J gene TRBJ1-2, with D possibly being TRBD1 (5 bases). With 1 base removed from V and 4 bases from J, the gap between germline ends came to 13 bases. The CDR3 is made up of 15 amino acids. Germline V gene lookup returns CDR1 MNHNS and CDR2 SASEGT. The CDR3 sequence is CASSEGLAGFYGYTF. The DNA for the CDR3 is TGTGCCAGCAGTGAAGGTTTGGCAGGGTTCTATGGCTACACCTTC.